The entry that follows covers one TCR beta chain sequence. As yet, its antigen is unknown. At one end the junction does not follow the germline gene, possibly because of a read error. Clones were sequenced by immunoSEQ multiplex PCR, and TCRdb holds only the in-frame ones, with some missing. This table holds 50,000 to 60,000 clones, approximately 86% found once. These data are taken from a study of identifying expanded T cells in peripheral blood. Study-wide findings and caveats: Approximately 1.1 clones differed between technical replicates, versus approximately 17 and 20 over time.

CDR1 is SGHTA and CDR2 is FQGNSA in the germline V gene. This CDR3 is built from 12 residues. The sample taken for sequencing was blood. The chain uses TRBV7-2 and TRBJ1-5; D gene unclear. This receptor was identified in a person aged 18 to 75 in good health. CDR3 region: CASSPGKQPQHF. The DNA of the CDR3 is TGTGCCAGCAGCCCCGGCAAGCAGCCCCAGCATTTT.